This T cell receptor (beta chain) was recovered during a study of T cells after yellow fever vaccination. Study-wide context: Libraries from low-cell-number fractions were prepared with the SMART-Seq v4 Ultra Low Input RNA kit.

Germline CDR1 LGHNA, CDR2 YSLEER. This CDR3 is built from 18 residues. The J segment lost 5 bases and the V segment lost 1 base, leaving 16 bases of the junction unmatched. This clonotype was seen more than once but under ten times. TCRdb ran MiXCR on the 5' RACE reads and lists one entry per CDR3 protein. The data hold a few hundred thousand distinct CDR3 sequences, with roughly 13% observed a single time. The sample here was CD4+ T cells sorted from PBMCs, taken 45 days after the yellow fever booster vaccination. The chain recombines TRBV4-3 with TRBJ1-2; 7 bases are a match to TRBD1. The TCR was taken from a man aged 25-45 years who received the YFV17D yellow fever vaccine. CDR3 residues: CASSQGVPGGTVTYGYTF. The CDR3 DNA follows: TGCGCCAGCAGCCAAGGGGTTCCGGGGGGGACAGTTACTTATGGCTACACCTTC.